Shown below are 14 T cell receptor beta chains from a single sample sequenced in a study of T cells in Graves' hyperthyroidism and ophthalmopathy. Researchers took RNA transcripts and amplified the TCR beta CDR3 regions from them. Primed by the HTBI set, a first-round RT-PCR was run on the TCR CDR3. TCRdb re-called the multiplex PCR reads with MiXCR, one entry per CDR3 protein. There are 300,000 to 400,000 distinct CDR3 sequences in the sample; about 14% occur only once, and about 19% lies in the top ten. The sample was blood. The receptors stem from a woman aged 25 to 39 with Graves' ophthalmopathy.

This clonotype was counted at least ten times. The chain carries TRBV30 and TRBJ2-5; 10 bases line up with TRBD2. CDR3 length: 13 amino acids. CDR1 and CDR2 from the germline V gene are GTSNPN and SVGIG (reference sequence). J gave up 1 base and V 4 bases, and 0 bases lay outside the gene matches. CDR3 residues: CAWTSGGQETQYF. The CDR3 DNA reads TGTGCCTGGACTAGCGGGGGCCAAGAGACCCAGTACTTC.

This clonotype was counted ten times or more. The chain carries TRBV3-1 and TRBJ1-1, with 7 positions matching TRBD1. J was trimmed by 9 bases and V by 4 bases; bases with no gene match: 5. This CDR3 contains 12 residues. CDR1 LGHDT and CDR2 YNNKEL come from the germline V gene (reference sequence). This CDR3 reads CASSPLQGKAFF. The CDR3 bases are TGTGCCAGCAGCCCATTACAGGGGAAAGCTTTCTTT.

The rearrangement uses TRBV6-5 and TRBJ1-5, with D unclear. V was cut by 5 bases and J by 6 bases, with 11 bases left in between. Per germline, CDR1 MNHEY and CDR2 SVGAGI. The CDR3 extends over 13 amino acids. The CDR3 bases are TGTGCCAGCAGTCACCCCCTAGGTCAGCCCCAGCATTTT. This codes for CASSHPLGQPQHF.

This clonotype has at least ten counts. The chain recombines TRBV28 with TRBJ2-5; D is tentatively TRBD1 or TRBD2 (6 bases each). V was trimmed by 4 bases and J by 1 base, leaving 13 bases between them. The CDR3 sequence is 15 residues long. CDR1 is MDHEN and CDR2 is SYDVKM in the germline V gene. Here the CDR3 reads CASSSGGGSQETQYF. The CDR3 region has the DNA TGTGCCAGCAGTTCCGGAGGGGGGTCCCAAGAGACCCAGTACTTC.

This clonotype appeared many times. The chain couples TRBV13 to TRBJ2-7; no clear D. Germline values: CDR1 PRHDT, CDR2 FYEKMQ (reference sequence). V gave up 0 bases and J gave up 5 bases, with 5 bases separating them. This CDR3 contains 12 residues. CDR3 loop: CASSLGPNEQYF. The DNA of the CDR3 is TGTGCCAGCAGCTTAGGACCGAACGAGCAGTACTTC.

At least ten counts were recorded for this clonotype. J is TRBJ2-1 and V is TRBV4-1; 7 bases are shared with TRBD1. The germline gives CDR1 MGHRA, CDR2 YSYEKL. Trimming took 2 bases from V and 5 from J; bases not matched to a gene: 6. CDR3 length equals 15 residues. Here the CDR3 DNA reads TGCGCCAGCAGCCAAACCGGGACAGCAGACAATGAGCAGTTCTTC. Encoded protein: CASSQTGTADNEQFF.

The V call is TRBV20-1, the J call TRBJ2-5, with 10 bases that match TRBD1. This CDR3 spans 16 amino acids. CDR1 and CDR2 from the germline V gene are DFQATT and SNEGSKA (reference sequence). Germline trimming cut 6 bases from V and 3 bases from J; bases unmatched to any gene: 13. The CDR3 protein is CSAENGPGTGEETQYF. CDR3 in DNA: TGCAGTGCCGAAAACGGCCCCGGGACAGGGGAAGAGACCCAGTACTTC.

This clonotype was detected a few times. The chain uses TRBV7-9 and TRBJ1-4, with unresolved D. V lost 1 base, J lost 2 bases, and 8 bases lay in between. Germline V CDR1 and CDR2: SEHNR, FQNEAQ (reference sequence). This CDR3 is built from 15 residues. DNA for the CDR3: TGTGCCAGCAGCTTAGGCGTAAGGACTAATGAAAAACTGTTTTTT. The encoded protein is CASSLGVRTNEKLFF.

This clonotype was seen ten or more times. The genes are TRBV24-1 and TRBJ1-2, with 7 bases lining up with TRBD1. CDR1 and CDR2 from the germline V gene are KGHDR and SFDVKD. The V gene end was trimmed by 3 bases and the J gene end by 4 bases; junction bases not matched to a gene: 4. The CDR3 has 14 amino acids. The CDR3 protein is CATSDPTGSYGYTF. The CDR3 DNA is TGTGCCACCAGTGATCCGACAGGGTCCTATGGCTACACCTTC.

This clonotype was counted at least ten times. CDR3 sequence reads: CATSDPQAGQVDEQFF. CDR3 nucleotides: TGTGCCACCAGTGACCCCCAAGCGGGTCAGGTGGATGAGCAGTTCTTC. V is TRBV24-1 and J is TRBJ2-1; TRBD2 is a possible D gene (6 bases). V was trimmed by 4 bases and J by 8 bases, leaving 20 bases between them. The CDR3 has 16 amino acids. Germline CDR1 and CDR2: KGHDR and SFDVKD.

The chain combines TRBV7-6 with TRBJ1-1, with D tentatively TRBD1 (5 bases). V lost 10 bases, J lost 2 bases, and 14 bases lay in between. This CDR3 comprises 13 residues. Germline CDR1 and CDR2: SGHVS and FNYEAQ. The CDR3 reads CATQPDTNTEAFF. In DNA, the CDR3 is TGTGCCACACAGCCGGACACAAACACTGAAGCTTTCTTT.

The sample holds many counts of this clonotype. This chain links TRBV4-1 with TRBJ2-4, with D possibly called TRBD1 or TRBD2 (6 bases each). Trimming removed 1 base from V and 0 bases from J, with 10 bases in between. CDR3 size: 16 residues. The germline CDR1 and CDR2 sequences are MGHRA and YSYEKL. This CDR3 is CASSQVRGAAKNIQYF. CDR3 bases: TGCGCCAGCAGCCAAGTAAGGGGGGCAGCCAAAAACATTCAGTACTTC.

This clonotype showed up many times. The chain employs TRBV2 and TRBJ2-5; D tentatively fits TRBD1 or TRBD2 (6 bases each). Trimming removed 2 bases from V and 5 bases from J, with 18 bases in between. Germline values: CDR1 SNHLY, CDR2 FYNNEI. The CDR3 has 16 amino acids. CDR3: CASSETGAPSRETQYF. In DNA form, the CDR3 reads TGTGCCAGCAGTGAAACGGGGGCCCCGTCCAGGGAGACCCAGTACTTC.

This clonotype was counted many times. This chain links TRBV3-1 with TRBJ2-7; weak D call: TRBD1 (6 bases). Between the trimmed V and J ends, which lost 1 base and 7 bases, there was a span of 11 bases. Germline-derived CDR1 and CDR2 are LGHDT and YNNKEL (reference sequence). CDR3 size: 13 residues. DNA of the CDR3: TGTGCCAGCAGCCAAGCCACAGGGACGGAGCAGTACTTC. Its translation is CASSQATGTEQYF.